This TCR beta chain originates from a study of response to subunit inactivated influenza vaccine. The study's findings and limits: New T cells are recruited in small numbers by each seasonal influenza vaccination, according to the authors' suggestion.

This CDR3 has 14 residues. Between the trimmed V and J ends, which lost 5 bases and 5 bases, there was a span of 16 bases. Per the germline V gene, CDR1 is SGHTA and CDR2 is FQGTGA. TCRdb used MiXCR to reprocess the RT-PCR reads, holding one entry per CDR3 protein. The sample has about 500,000 distinct CDR3 sequences; 10% to 15% are singletons. On this clonotype itself: Its antigen is undetermined.

This chain connects TRBV7-3 to TRBJ2-7; D assignment may be TRBD1 or TRBD2 (5 bases each). The sequences come from PBMCs from blood, collected around seven weeks after vaccination. The sequence came from a middle-aged man who received an inactivated influenza vaccine. Here the CDR3 DNA reads TGTGCCAGCAGCGAGGGGAGTGGGTCCGACGAGCAGTACTTC. This sequence encodes CASSEGSGSDEQYF.